The sequence of this T cell receptor (beta chain) was determined in a study of cytomegalovirus exposure and HLA in healthy donors. At the time of sampling, donors were nominally healthy, though unrecorded immune exposures were likely. Per germline, CDR1 SGHTA and CDR2 FQGNSA. The ends lost 5 bases at V and 8 bases at J; junction bases unmatched: 11. This CDR3 is built from 15 residues. PCR was performed using 60 Vbeta and 13 Jbeta primers. The table came from immunoSEQ multiplex PCR; TCRdb's copy has only in-frame clones and leaves some out. The sample shows about 120,000 clones, around 82% of them seen only once.

The receptor comes from a middle-aged woman in good health and CMV-seropositive. The chain links TRBV7-2 to TRBJ2-2; 7 nucleotides align to TRBD2. What was sequenced was PBMCs. The CDR3 here is CASSPRPGGWGELFF. For the CDR3, the DNA is TGTGCCAGCAGCCCCCGTCCGGGGGGTTGGGGGGAGCTGTTTTTT.